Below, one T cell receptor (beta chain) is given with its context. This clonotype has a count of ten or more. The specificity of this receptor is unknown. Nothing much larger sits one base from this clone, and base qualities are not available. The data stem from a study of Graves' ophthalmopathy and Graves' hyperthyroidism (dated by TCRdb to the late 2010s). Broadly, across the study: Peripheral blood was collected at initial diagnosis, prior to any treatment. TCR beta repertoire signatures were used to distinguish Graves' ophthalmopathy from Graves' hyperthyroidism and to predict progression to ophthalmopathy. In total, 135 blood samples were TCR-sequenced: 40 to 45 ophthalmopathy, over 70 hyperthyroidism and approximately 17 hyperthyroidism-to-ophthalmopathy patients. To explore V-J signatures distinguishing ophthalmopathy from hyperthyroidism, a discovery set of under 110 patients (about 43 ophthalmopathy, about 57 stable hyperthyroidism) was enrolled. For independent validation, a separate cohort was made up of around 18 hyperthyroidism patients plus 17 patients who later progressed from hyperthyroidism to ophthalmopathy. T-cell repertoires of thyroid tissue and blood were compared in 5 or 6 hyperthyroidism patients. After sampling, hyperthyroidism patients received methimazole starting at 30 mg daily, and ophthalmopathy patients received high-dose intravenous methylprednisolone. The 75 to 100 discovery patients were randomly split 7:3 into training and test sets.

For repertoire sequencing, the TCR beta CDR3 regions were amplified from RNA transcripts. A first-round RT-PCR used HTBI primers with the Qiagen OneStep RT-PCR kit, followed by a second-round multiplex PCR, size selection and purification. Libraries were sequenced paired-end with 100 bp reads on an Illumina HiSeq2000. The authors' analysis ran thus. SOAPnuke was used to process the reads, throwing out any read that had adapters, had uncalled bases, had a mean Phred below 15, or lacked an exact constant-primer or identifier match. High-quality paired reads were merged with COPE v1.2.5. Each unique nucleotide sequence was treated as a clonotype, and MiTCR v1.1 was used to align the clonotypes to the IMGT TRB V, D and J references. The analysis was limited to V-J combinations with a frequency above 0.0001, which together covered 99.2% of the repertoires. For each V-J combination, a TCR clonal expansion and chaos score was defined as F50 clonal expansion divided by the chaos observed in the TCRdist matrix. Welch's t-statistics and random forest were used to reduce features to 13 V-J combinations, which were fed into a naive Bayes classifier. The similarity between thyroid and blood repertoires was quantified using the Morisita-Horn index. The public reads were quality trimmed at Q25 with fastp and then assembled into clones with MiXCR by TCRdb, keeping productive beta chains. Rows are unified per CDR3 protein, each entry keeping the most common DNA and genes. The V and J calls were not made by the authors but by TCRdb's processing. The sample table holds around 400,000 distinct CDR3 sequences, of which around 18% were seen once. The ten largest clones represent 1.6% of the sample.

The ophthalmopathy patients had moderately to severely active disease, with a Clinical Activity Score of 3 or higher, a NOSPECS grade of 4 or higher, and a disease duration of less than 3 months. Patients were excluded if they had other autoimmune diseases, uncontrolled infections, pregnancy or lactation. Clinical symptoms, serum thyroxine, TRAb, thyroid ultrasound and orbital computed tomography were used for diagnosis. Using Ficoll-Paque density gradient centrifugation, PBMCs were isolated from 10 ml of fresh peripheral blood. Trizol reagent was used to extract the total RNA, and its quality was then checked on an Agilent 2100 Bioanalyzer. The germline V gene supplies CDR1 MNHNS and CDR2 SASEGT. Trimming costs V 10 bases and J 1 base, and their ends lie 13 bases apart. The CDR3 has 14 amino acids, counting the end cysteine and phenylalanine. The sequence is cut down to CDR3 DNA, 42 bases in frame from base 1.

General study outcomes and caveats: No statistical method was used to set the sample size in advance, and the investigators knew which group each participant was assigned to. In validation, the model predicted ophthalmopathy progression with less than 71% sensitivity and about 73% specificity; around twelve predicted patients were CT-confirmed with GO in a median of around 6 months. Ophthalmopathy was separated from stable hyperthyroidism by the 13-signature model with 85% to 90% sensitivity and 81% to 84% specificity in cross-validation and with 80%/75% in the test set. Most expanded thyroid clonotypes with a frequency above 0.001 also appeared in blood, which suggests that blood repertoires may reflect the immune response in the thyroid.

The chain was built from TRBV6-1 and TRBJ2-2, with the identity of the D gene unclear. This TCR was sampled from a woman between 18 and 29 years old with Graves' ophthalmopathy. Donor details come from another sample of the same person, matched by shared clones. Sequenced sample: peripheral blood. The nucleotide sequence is TGTGCCACCCAAACGGCCTTGAACACCGGGGAGCTGTTTTTT. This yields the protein CATQTALNTGELFF.